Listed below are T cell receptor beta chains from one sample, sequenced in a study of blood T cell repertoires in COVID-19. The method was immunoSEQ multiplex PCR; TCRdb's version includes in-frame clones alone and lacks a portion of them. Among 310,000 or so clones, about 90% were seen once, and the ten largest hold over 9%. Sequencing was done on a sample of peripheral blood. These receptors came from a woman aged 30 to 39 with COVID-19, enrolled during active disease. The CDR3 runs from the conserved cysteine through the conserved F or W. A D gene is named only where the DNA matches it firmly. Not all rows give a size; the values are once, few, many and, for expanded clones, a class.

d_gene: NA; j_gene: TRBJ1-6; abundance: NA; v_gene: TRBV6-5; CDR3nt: TGTGCCAGCAGTTCCGAGGGCAGATCACCCCTCCACTTT; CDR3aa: CASSSEGRSPLHF
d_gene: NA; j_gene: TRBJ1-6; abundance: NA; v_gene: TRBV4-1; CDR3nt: TGCGCCAGCAGCCAAGAGCGGAGCTATAATTCACCCCTCCACTTT; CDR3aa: CASSQERSYNSPLHF
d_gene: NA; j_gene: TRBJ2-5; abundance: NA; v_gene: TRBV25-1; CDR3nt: TGTGCCAGCACTCCTCGGGCTAGCAGGGAGACCCAGTACTTC; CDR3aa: CASTPRASRETQYF
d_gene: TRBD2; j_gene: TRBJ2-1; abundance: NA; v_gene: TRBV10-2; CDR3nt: TGCTCAAGCGGGAGTTCCTACAATGAGCAGTTCTTC; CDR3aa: CSSGSSYNEQFF
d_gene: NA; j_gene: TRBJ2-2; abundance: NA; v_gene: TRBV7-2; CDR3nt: TGTGCCAGCAGCTTACAGTTCACCGGGGAGCTGTTTTTT; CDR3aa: CASSLQFTGELFF
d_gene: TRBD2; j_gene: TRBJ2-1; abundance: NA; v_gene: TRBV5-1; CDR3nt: TGCGCCAGCTATCAGGGGACTAGCAGCTACAATGAGCAGTTCTTC; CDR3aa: CASYQGTSSYNEQFF
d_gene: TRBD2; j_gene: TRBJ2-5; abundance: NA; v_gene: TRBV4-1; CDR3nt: TGCGCCAGCAGCCATCCAACTAGCGGCCAAGAGACCCAGTACTTC; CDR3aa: CASSHPTSGQETQYF
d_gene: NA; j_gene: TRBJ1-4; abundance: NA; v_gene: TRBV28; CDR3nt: TGTGCCAGCAGTTCGGAGGGGACGAATGAAAAACTGTTTTTT; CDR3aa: CASSSEGTNEKLFF
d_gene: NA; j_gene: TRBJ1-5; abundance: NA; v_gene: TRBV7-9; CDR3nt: TGTGCCAGCAGCTTAGCTAAAGGGGCAGGGCAGCCCCAGCATTTT; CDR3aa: CASSLAKGAGQPQHF
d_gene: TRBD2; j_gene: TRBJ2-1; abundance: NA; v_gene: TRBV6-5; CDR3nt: TGTGCCAGCAACGGGAGGTTCAATGAGCAGTTCTTC; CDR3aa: CASNGRFNEQFF
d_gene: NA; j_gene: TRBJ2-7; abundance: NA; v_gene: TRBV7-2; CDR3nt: TGTGCCAGCAGCTTCAGGCCGGCGGGGCCCTACGAGCAGTACTTC; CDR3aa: CASSFRPAGPYEQYF
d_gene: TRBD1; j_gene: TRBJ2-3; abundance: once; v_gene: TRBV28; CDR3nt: TGTGCCAGCAGTCCCCCCGACAGGGGGTTTCAGTATTTT; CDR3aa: CASSPPDRGFQYF
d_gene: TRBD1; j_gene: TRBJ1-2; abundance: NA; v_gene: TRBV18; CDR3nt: TGTGCCAGCTCACCGGGACAGGAGAACTATGGCTACACCTTC; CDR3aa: CASSPGQENYGYTF
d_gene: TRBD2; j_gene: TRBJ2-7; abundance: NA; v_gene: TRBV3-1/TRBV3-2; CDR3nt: TGTGCCAGCAGCCACCTAGCGGGAGGGGAGAAGGCCTACGAGCAGTACTTC; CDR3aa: CASSHLAGGEKAYEQYF
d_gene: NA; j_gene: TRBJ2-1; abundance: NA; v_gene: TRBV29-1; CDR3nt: TGCAGCGTTGAAGATTCCGGGGAGCAGTTCTTC; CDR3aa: CSVEDSGEQFF
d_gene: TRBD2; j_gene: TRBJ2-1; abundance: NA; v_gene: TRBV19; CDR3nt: TGTGCCAGTACCATCTCCGGCTCTAGCGGGAGGGCCGCCTATGAGCAGTTCTTC; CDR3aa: CASTISGSSGRAAYEQFF
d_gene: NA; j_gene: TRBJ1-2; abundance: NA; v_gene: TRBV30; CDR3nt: TGTGCCTGGAGTGTCCCGCCTATCCATGGCTACACCTTC; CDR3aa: CAWSVPPIHGYTF
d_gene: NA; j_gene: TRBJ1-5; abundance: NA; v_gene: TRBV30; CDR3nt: TGTGCCTGGAAGAGGCAGGGCGATCAGCCCCAGCATTTT; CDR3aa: CAWKRQGDQPQHF
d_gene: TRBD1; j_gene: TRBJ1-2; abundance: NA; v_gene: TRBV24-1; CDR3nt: TGTGCCACCAGTCAACAGGGGTACTATGGCTACACCTTC; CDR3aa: CATSQQGYYGYTF
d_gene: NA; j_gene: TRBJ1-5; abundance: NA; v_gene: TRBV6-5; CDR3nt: TGTGCCAGCGCACGGGGGAGCAATCAGCCCCAGCATTTT; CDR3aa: CASARGSNQPQHF
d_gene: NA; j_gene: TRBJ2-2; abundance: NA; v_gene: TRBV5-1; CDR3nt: TGCGCCAGCGGCCAAGAGGGACTCAACACCGGGGAGCTGTTTTTT; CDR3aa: CASGQEGLNTGELFF
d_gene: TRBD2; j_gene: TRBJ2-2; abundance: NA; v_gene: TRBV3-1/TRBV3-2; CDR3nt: TGTGCCAGCAGCCCCCCGGGACTACCCGCCGGGGAGCTGTTTTTT; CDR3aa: CASSPPGLPAGELFF
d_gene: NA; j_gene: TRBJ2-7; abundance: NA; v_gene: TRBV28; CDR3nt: TGTGCCAGCAGCCTGGACAGTTACGAGCAGTACTTC; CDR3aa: CASSLDSYEQYF
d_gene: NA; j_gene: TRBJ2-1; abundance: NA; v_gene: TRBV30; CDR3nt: TGTGCCTGGAGTGTACAGTACAATGAGCAGTTCTTC; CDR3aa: CAWSVQYNEQFF
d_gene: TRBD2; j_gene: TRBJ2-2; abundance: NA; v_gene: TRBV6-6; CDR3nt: TGTGCCAGCAGGCGGGAGGGGAACACCGGGGAGCTGTTTTTT; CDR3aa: CASRREGNTGELFF
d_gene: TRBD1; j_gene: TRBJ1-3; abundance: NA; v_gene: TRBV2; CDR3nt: TGTGCCAGCAGTGCGGACAGGCCGTTCGGAAACACCATATATTTT; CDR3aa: CASSADRPFGNTIYF
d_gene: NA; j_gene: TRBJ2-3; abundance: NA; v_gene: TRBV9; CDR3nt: TGTGCCAGCACCCAGTCCCTGAGCACAGATACGCAGTATTTT; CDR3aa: CASTQSLSTDTQYF
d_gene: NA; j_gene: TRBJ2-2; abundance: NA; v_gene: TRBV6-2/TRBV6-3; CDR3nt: TGTGCCAGCAGTAAACAAGCGAACACCGGGGAGCTGTTTTTT; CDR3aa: CASSKQANTGELFF
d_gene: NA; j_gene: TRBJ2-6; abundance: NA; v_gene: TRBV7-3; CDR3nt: TGTGCCAGCAGTAATCCCCAGGGGACTGGGGCCAACGTCCTGACTTTC; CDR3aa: CASSNPQGTGANVLTF
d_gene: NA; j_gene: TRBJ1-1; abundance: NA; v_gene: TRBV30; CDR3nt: TGTGCCTTCCGAGGGCAGAACACTGAAGCTTTCTTT; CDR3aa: CAFRGQNTEAFF
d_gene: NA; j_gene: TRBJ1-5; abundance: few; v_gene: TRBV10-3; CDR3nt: TGTGCCATCAGTGAGCGTCCGACGGGGGATAGCAATCAGCCCCAGCATTTT; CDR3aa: CAISERPTGDSNQPQHF
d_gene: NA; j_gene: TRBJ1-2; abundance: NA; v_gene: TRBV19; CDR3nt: TGTGCCAGTAGTGCGGGGCAGCCCCGTGGCTACACCTTC; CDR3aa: CASSAGQPRGYTF
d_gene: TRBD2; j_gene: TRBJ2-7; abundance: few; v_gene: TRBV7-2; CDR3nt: TGTGCCAGCAGCTTAGAACTAGCGGGAGGCTACGAGCAGTACTTC; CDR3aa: CASSLELAGGYEQYF
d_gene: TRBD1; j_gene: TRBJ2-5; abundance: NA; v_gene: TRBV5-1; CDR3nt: TGCGCCAGCAGCTGGGGACAGGGTTTTTTCAGGGAGACCCAGTACTTC; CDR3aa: CASSWGQGFFRETQYF
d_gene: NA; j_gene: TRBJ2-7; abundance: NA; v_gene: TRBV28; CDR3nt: TGTGCCAGCAGCTACCCGACACGTACCTACGAGCAGTACTTC; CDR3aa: CASSYPTRTYEQYF
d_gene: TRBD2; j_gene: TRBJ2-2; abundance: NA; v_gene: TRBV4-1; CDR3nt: TGCGCCAGCAGCCGTTTAGCGGGAGGGGTCCCGGGCACCGGGGAGCTGTTTTTT; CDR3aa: CASSRLAGGVPGTGELFF
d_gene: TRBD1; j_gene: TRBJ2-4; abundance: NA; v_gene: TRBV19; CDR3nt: TGTGCCAGCAGTGGGACAGTAGGCTTAAGAAACATTCAGTACTTC; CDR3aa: CASSGTVGLRNIQYF
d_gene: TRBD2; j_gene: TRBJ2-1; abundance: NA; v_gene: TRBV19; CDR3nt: TGTGCCTGCGCTAGGTTCGGAGCGGGAGGCTCCTACAATGAGCAGTTCTTC; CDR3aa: CACARFGAGGSYNEQFF